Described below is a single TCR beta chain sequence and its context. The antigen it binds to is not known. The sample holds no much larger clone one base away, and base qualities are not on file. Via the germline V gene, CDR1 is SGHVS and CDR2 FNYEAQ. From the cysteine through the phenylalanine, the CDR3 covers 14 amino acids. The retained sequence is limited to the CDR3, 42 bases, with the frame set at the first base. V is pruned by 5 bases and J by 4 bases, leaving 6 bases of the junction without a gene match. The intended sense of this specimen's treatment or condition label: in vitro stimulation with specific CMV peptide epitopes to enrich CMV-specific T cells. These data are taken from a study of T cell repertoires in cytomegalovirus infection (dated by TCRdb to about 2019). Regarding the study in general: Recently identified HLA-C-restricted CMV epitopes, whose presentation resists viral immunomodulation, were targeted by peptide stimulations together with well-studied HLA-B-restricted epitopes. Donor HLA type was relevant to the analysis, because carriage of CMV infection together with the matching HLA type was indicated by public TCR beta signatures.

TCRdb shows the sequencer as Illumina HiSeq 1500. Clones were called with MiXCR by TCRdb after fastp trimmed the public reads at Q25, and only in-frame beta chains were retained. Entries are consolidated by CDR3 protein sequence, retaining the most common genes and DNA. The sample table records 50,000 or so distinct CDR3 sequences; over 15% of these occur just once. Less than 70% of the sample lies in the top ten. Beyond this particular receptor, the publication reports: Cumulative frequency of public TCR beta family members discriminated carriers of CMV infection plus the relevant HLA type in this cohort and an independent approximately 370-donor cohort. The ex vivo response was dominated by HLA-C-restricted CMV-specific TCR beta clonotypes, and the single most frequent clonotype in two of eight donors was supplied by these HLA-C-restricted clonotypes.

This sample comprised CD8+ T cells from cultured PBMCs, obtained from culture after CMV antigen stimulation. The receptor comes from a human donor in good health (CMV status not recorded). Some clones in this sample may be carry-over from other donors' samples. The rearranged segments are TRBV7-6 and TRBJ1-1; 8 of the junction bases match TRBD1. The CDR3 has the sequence CASSHGTGTTEAFF. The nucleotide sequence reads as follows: TGTGCCAGCAGCCACGGGACAGGTACCACTGAAGCTTTCTTT.